These 3 T cell receptor beta chains were sequenced from one sample in a study of blood T cell repertoires in COVID-19. Assay: immunoSEQ multiplex PCR; the TCRdb copy retains only in-frame clones and omits some. The sample has around 190,000 clones, roughly 80% seen once. Input material: peripheral blood. The receptors come from a woman aged 55 to 70 with COVID-19, enrolled during active disease.

The rearrangement uses TRBV7-6 and TRBJ2-1; 14 bases match TRBD2. J lost 7 bases, V lost 5 bases, and 10 bases had no gene match. The CDR3 covers 17 residues. Germline V lookup: CDR1 SGHVS, CDR2 FNYEAQ. For the CDR3, the DNA is TGTGCCAGCAGCCCAGGACTAGCGGGAGGCTTTTGGAATGAGCAGTTCTTC. Translated: CASSPGLAGGFWNEQFF.

The V call is TRBV19, the J call TRBJ1-5; maybe TRBD1 (5 bases). The CDR3 runs 15 residues. The germline gives CDR1 LNHDA, CDR2 SQIVND (reference sequence). V lost 5 bases and J lost 6, with 17 bases in between. The CDR3 sequence: CASSPPRASSQPQHF. The DNA for the CDR3 is TGTGCCAGTAGTCCCCCCAGGGCCTCCAGTCAGCCCCAGCATTTT.

The chain employs TRBV3-1 (or the pseudogene TRBV3-2) and TRBJ2-3, with 10 positions matching TRBD2. The CDR3 runs to 16 residues. Losses at the gene ends were 4 bases for V and 0 bases for J; bases not matched to a gene: 4. CDR1 LGHDT and CDR2 YNNKEL come from the germline V gene (reference sequence). CDR3 sequence reads: CASSLRTSGSTDTQYF. The DNA for the CDR3 is TGTGCCAGCAGCCTTCGGACTAGCGGAAGCACAGATACGCAGTATTTT.